This TCR beta chain was captured by sequencing in a study of T cell responses to AZD1222 COVID-19 vaccine. To note about this clone: The antigen is unknown. Other nucleotide sequences from this sample produce the same CDR3.

Generated by immunoSEQ multiplex PCR, the TCRdb table keeps only in-frame clones and is missing some. In the table there are about 90,000 clones, approximately 91% of which are singletons. CDR3 length equals 15 residues. Trimming cost V 4 bases and J 8 bases, with 17 bases left between them. The germline V gene has CDR1 MDHEN and CDR2 SYDVKM. Findings and limits, study-wide: All repertoire sampling was performed exclusively after the peak T cell response. Clonal diversity was possibly underestimated, and the donors were mostly white British, with more females.

Second-dose intervals of approximately 4 or approximately 12 weeks were pooled. The TCR comes from an adult who received the AZD1222 COVID-19 vaccine. This rearrangement joins TRBV28 to TRBJ1-4; D may be TRBD1 (6 bases). Specimen: peripheral blood, collected 28 days after the second AZD1222 dose. The CDR3 is CASSSGGGGEEKLFF. CDR3 coding DNA: TGTGCCAGCAGTTCCGGCGGGGGCGGAGAAGAAAAACTGTTTTTT.